The 26 T cell receptor beta chains below all came from one sample that was sequenced in a study of blood T cell repertoires in COVID-19. Here immunoSEQ multiplex PCR was the method, and the copy in TCRdb shows in-frame clones only, minus some. Among 95,000 to 120,000 clones listed, around 84% were seen once. The sample comprised peripheral blood. The receptors were gathered from a woman aged 40 to 50 with acute or convalescent COVID-19.

The J gene is TRBJ1-6, the V gene TRBV25-1; TRBD1 matches 8 bases. CDR3 length: 15 amino acids. Germline V CDR1 and CDR2: MGHDK, SYGVNS. J lost 7 bases, V lost 0 bases, and 2 bases had no gene match. The CDR3 sequence: CASSEYQGANSPLHF. The CDR3 nucleotides are TGTGCCAGCAGTGAATACCAGGGGGCGAATTCACCCCTCCACTTT.

This chain uses TRBV18 with TRBJ2-3, with 10 nucleotides matching TRBD1. Germline V gives CDR1 KGHSH, CDR2 LQKENI. CDR3 length equals 14 residues. V trimming: 2 bases; J trimming: 5 bases; junction bases outside the gene matches: 1. Here the CDR3 DNA reads TGTGCCAGCTCACCAGGACAGGGGGAAGATACGCAGTATTTT. Translating gives CASSPGQGEDTQYF.

This chain joins TRBV9 and TRBJ2-1, with a weak D call TRBD1 (5 bases). Trimming took off 6 bases at V and 9 bases at J, with 16 bases between the two ends. The CDR3 loop spans 13 amino acids. Germline CDR1 is SGDLS and CDR2 is YYNGEE. Written as DNA, the CDR3 is TGTGCCAGCACAGGGTTATCTCACGGTGAGCAGTTCTTC. As protein: CASTGLSHGEQFF.

This clone was observed a single time. The chain employs TRBV7-9 and TRBJ2-1, with 12 bases matching TRBD2. The CDR3 spans 16 residues. The germline V gene has CDR1 SEHNR and CDR2 FQNEAQ (reference sequence). J lost 6 bases, V lost 6 bases, and 9 bases had no gene match. CDR3 loop: CASRPTSGGFFNEQFF. The CDR3 region has the DNA TGTGCCAGCAGGCCTACTAGCGGGGGGTTTTTCAATGAGCAGTTCTTC. Full variable domain (rest looked up from reference TRBV7-9 and TRBJ2-1): DTGVSQNPRHKITKRGQNVTFRCDPISEHNRLYWYRQTLGQGPEFLTYFQNEAQLEKSRLLSDRFSAERPKGSFSTLEIQRTEQGDSAMYLCASRPTSGGFFNEQFFGPGTRLTVL.

This rearrangement joins TRBV7-2 to TRBJ2-7; 9 nucleotides align to TRBD2. This CDR3 is 14 amino acids long. From germline, CDR1 is SGHTA and CDR2 FQGNSA. V was clipped by 2 bases and J by 5 bases; unmatched bases: 4. CDR3 in DNA: TGTGCCAGCAGCTTACAGCGGGGGGTCCACGAGCAGTACTTC. Translation: CASSLQRGVHEQYF. Full variable domain (rest looked up from reference TRBV7-2 and TRBJ2-7): GAGVSQSPSNKVTEKGKDVELRCDPISGHTALYWYRQSLGQGLEFLIYFQGNSAPDKSGLPSDRFSAERTGGSVSTLTIQRTQQEDSAVYLCASSLQRGVHEQYFGPGTRLTVT.

This chain links TRBV5-4 with TRBJ1-2; D not certain. The CDR3 sequence is 14 residues long. Per the germline V gene, CDR1 is SGHNT and CDR2 is YYREEE (reference sequence). The V and J ends lost 0 bases and 6 bases respectively, with 12 bases between them. Written as DNA, the CDR3 is TGTGCCAGCAGCTTGGGGGCGGGTTTGGATGGCTACACCTTC. The encoded protein is CASSLGAGLDGYTF.

The CDR3 region is CAKNGGCGEKLFF. The DNA of the CDR3 is TGTGCTAAGAACGGGGGATGCGGAGAAAAACTGTTTTTT. The rearrangement links TRBV9 to TRBJ1-4, with D tentatively TRBD1 (5 bases). Germline V CDR1 and CDR2: SGDLS, YYNGEE. The CDR3 runs 13 residues.

The rearrangement uses TRBV6-5 and TRBJ2-2; 11 bases are a match to TRBD1. The V segment lost 4 bases and the J segment 4 bases; nucleotides outside the gene matches: 2. The CDR3 is made up of 15 amino acids. CDR1 and CDR2 (germline): MNHEY, SVGAGI. The CDR3 spells CASSSGTGGTGELFF. CDR3 nucleotide sequence: TGTGCCAGCAGTTCCGGGACAGGGGGCACCGGGGAGCTGTTTTTT.

This clone was seen a few times. This chain links TRBV6-5 with TRBJ1-2, with TRBD1 as a possible D gene (5 bases). Germline CDR1 and CDR2: MNHEY and SVGAGI. With 4 bases removed from V and 4 bases from J, the gap between germline ends came to 10 bases. The CDR3 length is 13 residues. CDR3 loop: CASSLSGPYGYTF. The CDR3 DNA follows: TGTGCCAGCAGTTTATCAGGGCCCTATGGCTACACCTTC.

V is TRBV6-5 and J is TRBJ2-3, with 7 bases aligning to TRBD1. The length of the CDR3 is 15 residues. J was trimmed by 2 bases and V by 4 bases; bases with no gene match: 6. Germline CDR1 reads MNHEY; CDR2 reads SVGAGI. Here the CDR3 DNA reads TGTGCCAGCAGTTCCCGGGACAGACCCACAGATACGCAGTATTTT. Translating gives CASSSRDRPTDTQYF.

Concerning this clone itself: At one end the junction does not follow the germline gene, possibly because of a read error. V and J are TRBV30 and TRBJ1-3; D is ambiguous. The CDR3 runs 13 residues. The germline V gene has CDR1 GTSNPN and CDR2 SVGIG (reference sequence). The CDR3 bases are TGTGCCCGGAGGAGGGCTTCTGGAAACACCATATATTTT. It specifies CARRRASGNTIYF. The variable domain in full, completed from reference TRBV30 and TRBJ1-3, reads SQTIHQWPATLVQPVGSPLSLECTVEGTSNPNLYWYRQAAGRGLQLLFYSVGIGQISSEVPQNLSASRPQDRQFILSSKKLLLSDSGFYLCARRRASGNTIYFGEGSWLTVV.

J is TRBJ1-5 and V is TRBV7-9; D is ambiguous. The germline gives CDR1 SEHNR, CDR2 FQNEAQ (reference sequence). Trimming removed 5 bases at V and 9 bases at J, with 11 bases between. The CDR3 extends over 12 amino acids. CDR3 residues: CASSLSQPPQHF. CDR3 sequence (DNA): TGTGCCAGCAGCCTGAGTCAACCGCCCCAGCATTTT.

The rearrangement joins TRBV19 to TRBJ1-5; D gene unclear. Between the trimmed V and J ends, which lost 5 bases and 7 bases, there was a span of 9 bases. Germline loops: CDR1 LNHDA, CDR2 SQIVND (reference sequence). CDR3 length: 12 residues. Here the CDR3 reads CASSWVGQPQHF. Written as DNA, the CDR3 is TGTGCCAGTAGTTGGGTCGGGCAGCCCCAGCATTTT.

V usage is TRBV7-6 and J usage is TRBJ1-3; TRBD1 matches at 9 bases. There are 17 residues in the CDR3. Losses at the gene ends were 5 bases for V and 4 bases for J; bases not matched to a gene: 12. Germline CDR1 is SGHVS and CDR2 is FNYEAQ. CDR3 in amino acids: CASSLRPGQGTGNTIYF. The CDR3 bases are TGTGCCAGCAGCCTGAGACCGGGACAGGGTACGGGAAACACCATATATTTT.

The chain couples TRBV6-6 to TRBJ1-2; weak D call: TRBD1 (6 bases). The V end lost 6 bases, the J end lost 4 bases, and 15 bases lay between the germline ends. The CDR3 has 14 residues. Germline assignment: CDR1 MNHNY and CDR2 SVGAGI (reference sequence). The chain's CDR3 is CASRQDRITYGYTF. The CDR3, as DNA: TGTGCCAGCAGACAAGACAGGATTACCTATGGCTACACCTTC.

This clone was detected once. The chain is built from TRBV6-5 and TRBJ2-7; tentatively, D is TRBD1 (7 bases). CDR1 is MNHEY, CDR2 SVGAGI, per germline. V gave up 5 bases and J gave up 6 bases, with 11 bases separating them. The CDR3 contains 12 residues. The CDR3 region has the DNA TGTGCCAGCAGTCGACAGGGAGGCGAGCAGTACTTC. Residues: CASSRQGGEQYF.

V and J are TRBV5-4 and TRBJ2-3; D perhaps matches TRBD1 (5 bases). V lost 1 base, J lost 2 bases, and 11 bases lay in between. This CDR3 has 15 amino acids. The germline V gene encodes CDR1 SGHNT and CDR2 YYREEE (reference sequence). The CDR3, as DNA: TGTGCCAGCAGCTTGAGCAGGGCCCTCACAGATACGCAGTATTTT. Translation gives CASSLSRALTDTQYF.

This CDR3 is CAWSGTLSNYGYTF. The CDR3 nucleotides are TGTGCCTGGAGTGGGACACTTTCTAACTATGGCTACACCTTC. The chain couples TRBV30 to TRBJ1-2; a possible D gene is TRBD1 (5 bases). V lost 1 base, J lost 0 bases, and 9 bases lay in between. The CDR3 covers 14 residues. Germline CDR1 GTSNPN, CDR2 SVGIG (reference sequence).

The rearrangement links TRBV28 to TRBJ2-2, with 9 bases fitting TRBD1. The germline gives CDR1 MDHEN, CDR2 SYDVKM. The CDR3 spans 16 residues. J was trimmed by 2 bases and V by 6 bases; bases with no gene match: 7. The CDR3: CASRPSDRGNTGELFF. In DNA form, the CDR3 reads TGTGCCAGCAGGCCCTCGGACAGGGGAAACACCGGGGAGCTGTTTTTT.

CDR3: CASRRAGSEKLFF. CDR3 DNA: TGTGCCAGCAGGCGGGCGGGTAGTGAAAAACTGTTTTTT. This chain uses TRBV6-5 with TRBJ1-4; D gene unclear. CDR1 MNHEY and CDR2 SVGAGI come from the germline V gene. CDR3 size: 13 residues. V gave up 6 bases and J gave up 7 bases, with 12 bases separating them.

V gene TRBV5-1 combines with J gene TRBJ1-2, with TRBD1 matching 10 bases. This CDR3 has 11 residues. The germline CDR1 and CDR2 sequences are SGHRS and YFSETQ. V was clipped by 4 bases and J by 13 bases; unmatched bases: 4. The DNA for the CDR3 is TGCGCCAGCAGCAGGGACAGGGGAAGCACCTTC. As protein: CASSRDRGSTF. The whole variable domain, filled in from reference TRBV5-1 and TRBJ1-2, reads KAGVTQTPRYLIKTRGQQVTLSCSPISGHRSVSWYQQTPGQGLQFLFEYFSETQRNKGNFPGRFSGRQFSNSRSEMNVSTLELGDSALYLCASSRDRGSTFGSGTRLTVV.

CDR3 nucleotide sequence: TGTGCCACCAGCAGAGACAAACTCAGGCACTCCTCCTACAATGAGCAGTTCTTC. This codes for CATSRDKLRHSSYNEQFF. This chain connects TRBV15 to TRBJ2-1; D remains ambiguous. The CDR3 sequence is 18 residues long. Trimming cost V 0 bases and J 0 bases, with 15 bases left between them. CDR1 LNHNV and CDR2 YYDKDF come from the germline V gene (reference sequence).

The genes are TRBV27 and TRBJ1-4; tentatively, D is TRBD1 (5 bases). Between the trimmed V and J ends, which lost 6 bases and 9 bases, there was a span of 17 bases. The CDR3 runs 14 residues. Germline CDR1 MNHEY, CDR2 SMNVEV (reference sequence). The CDR3 loop is CASSSGGGLKKLFF. The CDR3 region has the DNA TGTGCCAGCAGCTCGGGGGGAGGCTTGAAAAAACTGTTTTTT.

The chain links TRBV6-5 to TRBJ2-7; 7 bases agree with TRBD1. Per the germline V gene, CDR1 is MNHEY and CDR2 is SVGAGI. V lost 0 bases and J lost 1; bases outside the gene matches: 3. CDR3 length equals 15 residues. CDR3 residues: CASSYSNRGSYEQYF. The CDR3 DNA sequence: TGTGCCAGCAGTTACTCGAACAGGGGATCCTACGAGCAGTACTTC.

The chain employs TRBV13 and TRBJ1-5; D might be TRBD1 (5 bases). CDR1 is PRHDT, CDR2 FYEKMQ, per germline (reference sequence). Trimming stripped 0 bases from V and 4 bases from J, with 10 bases between. The CDR3 covers 15 residues. For the CDR3, the DNA is TGTGCCAGCAGCTTAGGCATTAAGGGGAATCAGCCCCAGCATTTT. Amino acids: CASSLGIKGNQPQHF. The full variable domain, with the rest looked up from reference TRBV13 and TRBJ1-5, is AAGVIQSPRHLIKEKRETATLKCYPIPRHDTVYWYQQGPGQDPQFLISFYEKMQSDKGSIPDRFSAQQFSDYHSELNMSSLELGDSALYFCASSLGIKGNQPQHFGDGTRLSIL.

The rearrangement links TRBV2 to TRBJ2-7; 8 nucleotides align to TRBD2. This CDR3 has 14 residues. After removal of 9 bases from V and 0 bases from J, the junction contained 7 bases not matched to a gene. In germline, CDR1 is SNHLY, CDR2 FYNNEI. Here the CDR3 reads CASLPGGYSYEQYF. The DNA for the CDR3 is TGTGCCAGTCTCCCGGGGGGGTACTCCTACGAGCAGTACTTC.